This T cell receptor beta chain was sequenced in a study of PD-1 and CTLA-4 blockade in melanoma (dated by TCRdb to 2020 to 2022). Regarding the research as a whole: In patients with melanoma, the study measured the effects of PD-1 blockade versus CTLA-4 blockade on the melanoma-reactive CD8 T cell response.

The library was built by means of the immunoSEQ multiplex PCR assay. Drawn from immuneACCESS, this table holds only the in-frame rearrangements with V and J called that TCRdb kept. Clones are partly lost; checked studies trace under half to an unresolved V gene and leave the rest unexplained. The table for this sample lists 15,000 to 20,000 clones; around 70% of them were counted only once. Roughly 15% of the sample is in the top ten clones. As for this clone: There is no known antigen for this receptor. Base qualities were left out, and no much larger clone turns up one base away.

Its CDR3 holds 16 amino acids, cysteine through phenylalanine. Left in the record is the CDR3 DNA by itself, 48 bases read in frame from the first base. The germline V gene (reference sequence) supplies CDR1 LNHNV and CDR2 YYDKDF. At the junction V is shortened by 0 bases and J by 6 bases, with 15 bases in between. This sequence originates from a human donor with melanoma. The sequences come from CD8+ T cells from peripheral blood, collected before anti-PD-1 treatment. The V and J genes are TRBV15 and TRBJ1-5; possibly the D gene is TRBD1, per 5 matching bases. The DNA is TGTGCCACCAGCAGAGATAGGGCAGGGTATGGTCAGCCCCAGCATTTT. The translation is CATSRDRAGYGQPQHF.